Presented here are 23 T cell receptor beta chains from one specimen sequenced in a study of identical twins. One entry per CDR3 protein results from TCRdb running MiXCR on the 5' RACE reads. The sample lists roughly 1,500,000 distinct CDR3 sequences; around 33% were seen once. Sequencing was carried out using cord blood. These receptors all stem from a newborn girl in good health.

The chain joins TRBV2 to TRBJ2-2, with D possibly TRBD2 on 5 matching bases. Germline loops: CDR1 SNHLY, CDR2 FYNNEI. This CDR3 contains 13 residues. The V and J ends lost 7 bases and 1 base respectively, with 7 bases between them. The CDR3 DNA follows: TGTGCCAGCATACGGGGGAACACCGGGGAGCTGTTTTTT. Translated: CASIRGNTGELFF.

This clonotype was counted a few times. This chain connects TRBV5-1 to TRBJ1-2; D ambiguous. The V gene's germline CDR1 is SGHRS and CDR2 YFSETQ. V was clipped by 0 bases and J by 0 bases, with 9 bases between them. CDR3 length: 15 amino acids. The CDR3 DNA reads as TGCGCCAGCAGCTTGGACACGGGAACTAACTATGGCTACACCTTC. This encodes CASSLDTGTNYGYTF.

CDR3 bases: TGCGCCAGCAGCCCCTTACAGGCGCCGTTGGCCTACGAGCAGTACTTC. Residues: CASSPLQAPLAYEQYF. The rearrangement joins TRBV4-1 to TRBJ2-7, with TRBD1 as a possible D gene (5 bases). Between the trimmed V and J ends, which lost 4 bases and 2 bases, there was a span of 18 bases. The CDR3 totals 16 residues. Germline V gene sequence: CDR1 MGHRA, CDR2 YSYEKL.

This chain uses TRBV4-2 with TRBJ2-5; D ambiguous. Germline V gene data show CDR1 as LGHNA and CDR2 as YNFKEQ. The V end was cut by 4 bases, the J end by 11 bases, with 23 bases between. This CDR3 comprises 15 residues. The CDR3 DNA reads as TGTGCCAGCAGCCTCCGCCGGACGACCTACAATGAGCAGTACTTC. This translates into CASSLRRTTYNEQYF.

This clonotype was observed a handful of times. The chain is built from TRBV9 and TRBJ2-1; TRBD2 matches 7 bases. The CDR3 contains 15 residues. Germline CDR1 SGDLS, CDR2 YYNGEE. The V and J ends lost 2 bases and 3 bases, in that order; junction bases with no gene match: 5. DNA for the CDR3: TGTGCCAGCAGCGTGTGGGGGGGTGGCTACAATGAGCAGTTCTTC. Protein: CASSVWGGGYNEQFF.

The rearrangement uses TRBV6-6 and TRBJ2-4; a possible D gene is TRBD2 (5 bases). The better agreement between TRBJ2-5 and the DNA end casts doubt on the J call. The CDR3 sequence is 13 residues long. The germline V gene encodes CDR1 MNHNY and CDR2 SVGAGI (reference sequence). DNA for the CDR3: TGTGCCAGCAGTCCTGGGTCTAGCAAGACCCAGTACTTC. This sequence encodes CASSPGSSKTQYF.

The chain is built from TRBV4-2 and TRBJ2-1; 7 bases agree with TRBD2. V shed 1 base and J 7 bases; nucleotides not matched to a gene: 10. Germline V gives CDR1 LGHNA, CDR2 YNFKEQ. The CDR3 runs 16 residues. The CDR3 nucleotides are TGTGCCAGCAGCCAAGCGGGGAGGGCGGATAGTAATGAGCAGTTCTTC. Residues: CASSQAGRADSNEQFF.

This clonotype was detected a few times. V usage is TRBV20-1 and J usage is TRBJ2-3; 12 nucleotides agree with TRBD2. The CDR3 loop spans 15 amino acids. The germline CDR1 and CDR2 sequences are DFQATT and SNEGSKA (reference sequence). The CDR3 loop is CSFTRTSGTQDTQYF. For the CDR3, the DNA is TGCAGCTTCACCAGGACTAGCGGGACCCAAGATACGCAGTATTTT.

The J gene is TRBJ1-5, the V gene TRBV4-2, with unresolved D. The V gene lost 2 bases and the J gene lost 0 bases, with 5 bases spanning the gap. Germline CDR1 LGHNA, CDR2 YNFKEQ. CDR3 size: 14 residues. The CDR3 region has the DNA TGTGCCAGCAGCCAATTCTATAGCAATCAGCCCCAGCATTTT. Protein sequence: CASSQFYSNQPQHF.

The chain couples TRBV24-1 to TRBJ2-1, with 11 bases matching TRBD2. This CDR3 has 15 residues. Germline-derived CDR1 and CDR2 are KGHDR and SFDVKD. V dropped 5 bases and J dropped 8; count of bases not matched to a gene: 7. The CDR3 here is CATSVDLAGGDEQFF. For the CDR3, the DNA is TGTGCCACCAGTGTTGACCTAGCGGGAGGCGATGAGCAGTTCTTC.

This clonotype was detected only a few times. The chain links TRBV21-1 to TRBJ1-6. TRBV21-1 is a recognized pseudogene. The CDR3 consists of 16 residues. The chain's CDR3 is CASSIEDSSYNSPLHF. The CDR3 region has the DNA TGTGCCAGCAGCATTGAAGACAGCTCCTATAATTCACCCCTCCACTTT.

This CDR3 reads CASSPQGRGKNIQYF. CDR3 in DNA: TGTGCCAGCAGCCCACAGGGTAGGGGCAAAAACATTCAGTACTTC. The V gene is TRBV6-5, the J gene TRBJ2-4, with a tentative D call TRBD1 (6 bases). This CDR3 region has 15 residues. Germline lookup yields CDR1 MNHEY and CDR2 SVGAGI. Trimming removed 6 bases at V and 3 bases at J, with 15 bases between.

In its sample, this clonotype was seen a few times. This sequence joins TRBV7-9 and TRBJ2-3; D is possibly TRBD1 (5 bases). The V gene lost 2 bases and the J gene lost 0 bases, with 18 bases spanning the gap. Germline CDR1 is SEHNR and CDR2 is FQNEAQ (reference sequence). This CDR3 has 18 residues. As DNA, the CDR3 is TGTGCCAGCAGCTTAAGAAGCGCGACAGTGTCTAGCACAGATACGCAGTATTTT. Amino acid sequence: CASSLRSATVSSTDTQYF.

The rearrangement links TRBV6-1 to TRBJ2-1, with TRBD1 matching 10 bases. The CDR3 is 16 amino acids. CDR1 is MNHNS, CDR2 SASEGT, per germline. The junction had 8 bases not matched to a gene; V was cut back by 6 bases and J by 3 bases. This CDR3 reads CASREGTGDDYNEQFF. CDR3 DNA sequence: TGTGCCAGCAGAGAGGGGACAGGGGATGACTACAATGAGCAGTTCTTC.

This clonotype was detected many times. The chain carries TRBV20-1 and TRBJ2-1, with 11 bases identical to TRBD2. V trimming: 1 base; J trimming: 4 bases; junction bases outside the gene matches: 0. Germline CDR1 and CDR2: DFQATT and SNEGSKA (reference sequence). The CDR3 extends over 14 amino acids. The CDR3 region has the DNA TGCAGTGCTAGAGGACTAGCGGGATACAATGAGCAGTTCTTC. This gives the protein CSARGLAGYNEQFF.

This clonotype was counted only a few times. The genes are TRBV2 and TRBJ1-2; D unclear. The CDR3 spans 14 residues. The germline V gene has CDR1 SNHLY and CDR2 FYNNEI. V was shortened by 1 base and J by 9 bases, with 15 bases between the two germline ends. The CDR3 coding sequence is TGTGCCAGCAGTGAAGTACGGGGTATCGCTCGCTACACCTTC. Protein product: CASSEVRGIARYTF.

This clonotype has a handful of counts. The chain employs TRBV2 and TRBJ1-1, with D unclear. Germline V gene data show CDR1 as SNHLY and CDR2 as FYNNEI. This CDR3 spans 15 amino acids. V shed 6 bases and J shed 1 base, with 15 bases lying between them. The CDR3 nucleotides read TGTGCCAGCAGATTGGCACAAGGGCCGAACACTGAAGCTTTCTTT. Its protein product is CASRLAQGPNTEAFF.

This clonotype turned up a few times. The rearrangement uses TRBV5-5 and TRBJ1-2, with 7 nucleotides matching TRBD1. J gave up 3 bases and V 0 bases, and 5 bases lay outside the gene matches. The CDR3 is 15 residues long. Per germline, CDR1 SGHKS and CDR2 YYEKEE (reference sequence). The CDR3 nucleotides are TGTGCCAGCAGCTTGGGACAGGGATTTCACTATGGCTACACCTTC. It codes for CASSLGQGFHYGYTF.

The genes are TRBV20-1 and TRBJ1-5; D gene uncertain. Germline-derived CDR1 and CDR2 are DFQATT and SNEGSKA (reference sequence). The CDR3 loop spans 11 amino acids. V was pared by 8 bases and J by 5 bases, with 10 bases between. DNA for the CDR3: TGCAGTTACGGGATTGATCAGCCCCAGCATTTT. It encodes CSYGIDQPQHF.

The chain recombines TRBV4-1 with TRBJ1-2; D remains ambiguous. Per the germline V gene, CDR1 is MGHRA and CDR2 is YSYEKL. Trimming removed 1 base at V and 4 bases at J, with 13 bases between. The CDR3 length is 15 residues. The CDR3 nucleotides are TGCGCCAGCAGCCAAGCTGAGGGCCCAGGCTATGGCTACACCTTC. Protein product: CASSQAEGPGYGYTF.

This clonotype came up many times. The chain carries TRBV7-2 and TRBJ2-4; 7 bases map to TRBD2. The CDR3 spans 13 residues. V lost 1 base to trimming and J lost 8 bases; unmatched junction nucleotides: 2. Germline V gives CDR1 SGHTA, CDR2 FQGNSA. The CDR3 protein is CASSLDGGDIQYF. CDR3 bases: TGTGCCAGCAGCTTAGATGGGGGGGACATTCAGTACTTC.

This rearrangement joins TRBV9 to TRBJ2-7, with D perhaps assigned TRBD1 or TRBD2 (5 bases each). With 0 bases removed from V and 7 bases from J, the gap between germline ends came to 20 bases. CDR1 is SGDLS and CDR2 is YYNGEE in the germline V gene. This CDR3 has 16 amino acids. The CDR3 DNA reads TGTGCCAGCAGCGTAGAAGCGGCAGGGCGGGCGAATGAGCAGTACTTC. Its protein product is CASSVEAAGRANEQYF.

The chain is built from TRBV7-9 and TRBJ1-5, with D unclear. Trimming shortened V by 5 bases and J by 6 bases, and 17 bases separated the two germline ends. This CDR3 region has 15 residues. Germline-derived CDR1 and CDR2 are SEHNR and FQNEAQ (reference sequence). The CDR3 region is CASSRDSRPSQPQHF. The CDR3 region has the DNA TGTGCCAGCAGCCGCGACTCCAGGCCCTCTCAGCCCCAGCATTTT.